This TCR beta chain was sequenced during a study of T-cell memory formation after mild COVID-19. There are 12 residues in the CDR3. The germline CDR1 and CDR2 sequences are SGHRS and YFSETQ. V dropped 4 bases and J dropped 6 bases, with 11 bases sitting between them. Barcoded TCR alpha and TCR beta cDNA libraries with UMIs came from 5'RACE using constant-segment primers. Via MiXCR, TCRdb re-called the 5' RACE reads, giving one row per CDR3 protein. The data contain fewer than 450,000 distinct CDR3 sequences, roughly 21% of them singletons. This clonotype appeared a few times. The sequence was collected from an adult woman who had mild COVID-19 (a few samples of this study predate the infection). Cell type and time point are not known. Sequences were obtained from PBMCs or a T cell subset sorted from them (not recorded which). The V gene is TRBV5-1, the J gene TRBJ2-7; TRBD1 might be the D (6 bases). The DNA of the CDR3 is TGCGCCAGCAGCGATACAGGGACCGAGCAGTACTTC. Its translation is CASSDTGTEQYF. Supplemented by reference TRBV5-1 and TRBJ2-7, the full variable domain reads KAGVTQTPRYLIKTRGQQVTLSCSPISGHRSVSWYQQTPGQGLQFLFEYFSETQRNKGNFPGRFSGRQFSNSRSEMNVSTLELGDSALYLCASSDTGTEQYFGPGTRLTVT.